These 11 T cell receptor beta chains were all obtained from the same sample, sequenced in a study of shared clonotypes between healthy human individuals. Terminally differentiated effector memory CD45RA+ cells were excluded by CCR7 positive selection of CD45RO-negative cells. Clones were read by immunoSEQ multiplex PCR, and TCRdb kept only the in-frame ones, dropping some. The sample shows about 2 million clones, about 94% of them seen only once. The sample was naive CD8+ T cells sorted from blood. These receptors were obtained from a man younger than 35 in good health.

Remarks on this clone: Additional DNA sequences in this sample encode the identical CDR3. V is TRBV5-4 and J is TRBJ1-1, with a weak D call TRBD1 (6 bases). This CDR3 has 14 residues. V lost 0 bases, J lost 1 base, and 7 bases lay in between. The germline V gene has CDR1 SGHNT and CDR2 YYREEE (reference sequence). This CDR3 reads CASSLGRGNTEAFF. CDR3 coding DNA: TGTGCCAGCAGCTTGGGCAGGGGGAACACTGAAGCTTTCTTT.

CDR3: CASSYPEGYGYTF. The CDR3 bases are TGTGCCAGCAGTTACCCCGAGGGGTATGGCTACACCTTC. V usage is TRBV6-6 and J usage is TRBJ1-2; D possibly corresponds to TRBD1 (5 bases). V shed 2 bases and J shed 5 bases, with 9 bases lying between them. CDR1 is MNHNY and CDR2 is SVGAGI in the germline V gene (reference sequence). The CDR3 spans 13 residues.

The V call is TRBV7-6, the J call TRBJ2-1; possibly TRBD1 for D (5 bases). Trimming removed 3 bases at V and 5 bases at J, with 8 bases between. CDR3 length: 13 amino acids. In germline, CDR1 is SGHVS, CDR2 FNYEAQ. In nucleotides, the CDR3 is TGTGCCAGCAGCTTTAACAGGAACAATGAGCAGTTCTTC. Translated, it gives CASSFNRNNEQFF.

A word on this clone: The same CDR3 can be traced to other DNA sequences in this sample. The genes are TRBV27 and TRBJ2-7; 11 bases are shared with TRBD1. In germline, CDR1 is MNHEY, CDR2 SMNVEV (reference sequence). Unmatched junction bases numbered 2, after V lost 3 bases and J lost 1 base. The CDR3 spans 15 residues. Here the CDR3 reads CASSFGTGGSYEQYF. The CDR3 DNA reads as TGTGCCAGCAGTTTTGGGACAGGGGGTTCCTACGAGCAGTACTTC.

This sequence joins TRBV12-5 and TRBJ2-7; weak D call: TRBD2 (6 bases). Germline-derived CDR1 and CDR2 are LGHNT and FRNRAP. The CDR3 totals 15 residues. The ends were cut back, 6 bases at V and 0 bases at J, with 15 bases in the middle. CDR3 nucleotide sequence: TGTGCTAGTGGGGTTGGGACTGATGACTCCTACGAGCAGTACTTC. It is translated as CASGVGTDDSYEQYF.

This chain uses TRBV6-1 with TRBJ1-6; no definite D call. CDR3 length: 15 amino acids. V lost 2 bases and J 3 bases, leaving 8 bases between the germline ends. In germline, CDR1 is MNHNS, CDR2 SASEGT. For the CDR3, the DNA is TGTGCCAGCAGTGAACATCGGGTCTATAATTCACCCCTCCACTTT. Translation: CASSEHRVYNSPLHF.

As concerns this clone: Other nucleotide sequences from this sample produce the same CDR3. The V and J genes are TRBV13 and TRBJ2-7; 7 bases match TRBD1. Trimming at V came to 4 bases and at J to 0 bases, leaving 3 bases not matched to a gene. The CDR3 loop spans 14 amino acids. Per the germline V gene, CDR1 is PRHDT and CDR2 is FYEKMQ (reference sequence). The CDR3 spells CASSSGTDSYEQYF. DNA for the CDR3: TGTGCCAGCAGCTCCGGGACAGACTCCTACGAGCAGTACTTC.

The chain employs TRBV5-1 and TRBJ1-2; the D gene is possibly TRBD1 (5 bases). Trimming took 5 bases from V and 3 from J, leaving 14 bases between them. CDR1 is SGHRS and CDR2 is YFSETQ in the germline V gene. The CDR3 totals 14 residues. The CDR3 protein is CASRSPGPDYGYTF. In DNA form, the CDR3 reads TGCGCCAGCAGATCTCCGGGACCAGACTATGGCTACACCTTC. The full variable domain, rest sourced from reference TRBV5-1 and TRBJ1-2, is KAGVTQTPRYLIKTRGQQVTLSCSPISGHRSVSWYQQTPGQGLQFLFEYFSETQRNKGNFPGRFSGRQFSNSRSEMNVSTLELGDSALYLCASRSPGPDYGYTFGSGTRLTVV.

Here the CDR3 reads CSGTLAGGYNEQFF. The CDR3 region has the DNA TGCAGCGGCACACTAGCGGGAGGTTATAATGAGCAGTTCTTC. This chain connects TRBV29-1 to TRBJ2-1; the match to TRBD2 covers 12 bases. The CDR3 is 14 amino acids. CDR1 and CDR2 (germline): SQVTM, ANQGSEA. V shed 7 bases and J 7 bases; nucleotides not matched to a gene: 8.

The DNA for the CDR3 is TGTGCCAGCAGCCCAACCGGGACAGGTCCATACGAGCAGTACTTC. Its protein product is CASSPTGTGPYEQYF. The V gene is TRBV9, the J gene TRBJ2-7; TRBD1 aligns across 8 bases. The CDR3 covers 15 residues. Trimming took 4 bases from V and 4 from J; bases not matched to a gene: 10. The germline CDR1 and CDR2 sequences are SGDLS and YYNGEE. Complete variable domain (other parts from reference TRBV9 and TRBJ2-7): DSGVTQTPKHLITATGQRVTLRCSPRSGDLSVYWYQQSLDQGLQFLIQYYNGEERAKGNILERFSAQQFPDLHSELNLSSLELGDSALYFCASSPTGTGPYEQYFGPGTRLTVT.

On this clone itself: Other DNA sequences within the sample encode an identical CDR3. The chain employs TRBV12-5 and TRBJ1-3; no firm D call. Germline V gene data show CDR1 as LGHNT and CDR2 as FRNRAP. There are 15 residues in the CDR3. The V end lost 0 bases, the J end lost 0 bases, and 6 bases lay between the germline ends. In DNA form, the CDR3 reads TGTGCTAGTGGTTTGGTGCCGGACTCTGGAAACACCATATATTTT. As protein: CASGLVPDSGNTIYF.